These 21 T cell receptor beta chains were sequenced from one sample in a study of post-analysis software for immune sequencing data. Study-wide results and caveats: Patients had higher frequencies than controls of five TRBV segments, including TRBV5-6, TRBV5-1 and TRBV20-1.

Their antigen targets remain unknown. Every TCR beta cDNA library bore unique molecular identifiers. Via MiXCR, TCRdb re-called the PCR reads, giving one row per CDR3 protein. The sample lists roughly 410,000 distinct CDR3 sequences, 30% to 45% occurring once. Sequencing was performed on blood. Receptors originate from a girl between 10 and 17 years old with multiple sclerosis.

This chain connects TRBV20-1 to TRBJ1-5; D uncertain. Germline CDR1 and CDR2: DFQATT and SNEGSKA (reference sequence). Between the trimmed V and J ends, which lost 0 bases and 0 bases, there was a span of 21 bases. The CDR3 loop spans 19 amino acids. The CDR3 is CSARDPAGAAFYSNQPQHF. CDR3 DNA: TGCAGTGCTAGAGATCCAGCCGGCGCGGCCTTTTATAGCAATCAGCCCCAGCATTTT.

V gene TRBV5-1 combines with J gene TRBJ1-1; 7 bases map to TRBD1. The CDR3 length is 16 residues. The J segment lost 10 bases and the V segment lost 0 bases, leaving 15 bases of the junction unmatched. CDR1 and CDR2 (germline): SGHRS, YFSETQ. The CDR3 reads CASSLAGARGFTRAFF. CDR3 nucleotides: TGCGCCAGCAGCTTGGCAGGCGCCAGGGGGTTCACGAGAGCTTTCTTT.

CDR3 nucleotides: TGTGCCAGCAGCTCCATCCGGGGCAACTATGGCTACACCTTC. This sequence encodes CASSSIRGNYGYTF. This chain uses TRBV7-8 with TRBJ1-2; D perhaps matches TRBD1 (5 bases). This CDR3 spans 14 amino acids. Germline V gene data show CDR1 as SGHVS and CDR2 as FQNEAQ. With 4 bases removed from V and 2 bases from J, the gap between germline ends came to 11 bases.

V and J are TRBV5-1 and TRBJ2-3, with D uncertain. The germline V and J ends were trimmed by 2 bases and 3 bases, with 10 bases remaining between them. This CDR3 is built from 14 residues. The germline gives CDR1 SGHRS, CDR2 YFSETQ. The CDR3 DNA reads TGCGCCAGCAGCTTTGACGTACGGACAGATACGCAGTATTTT. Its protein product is CASSFDVRTDTQYF.

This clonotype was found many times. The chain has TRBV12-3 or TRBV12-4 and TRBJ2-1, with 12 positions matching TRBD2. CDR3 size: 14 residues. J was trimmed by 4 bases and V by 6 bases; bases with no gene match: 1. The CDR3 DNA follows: TGTGCCAGCAGCGGGACTAGCGGGTACAATGAGCAGTTCTTC. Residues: CASSGTSGYNEQFF.

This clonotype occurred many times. CDR3 in DNA: TGTGCCAGCAGCTTAGATCTCGTTAAGAAGCAGTACTTC. As protein: CASSLDLVKKQYF. The V and J genes are TRBV11-2 and TRBJ2-7; D is uncertain. Trimming removed 0 bases from V and 8 bases from J, with 11 bases in between. Germline V gene sequence: CDR1 SGHAT, CDR2 FQNNGV. There are 13 residues in the CDR3.

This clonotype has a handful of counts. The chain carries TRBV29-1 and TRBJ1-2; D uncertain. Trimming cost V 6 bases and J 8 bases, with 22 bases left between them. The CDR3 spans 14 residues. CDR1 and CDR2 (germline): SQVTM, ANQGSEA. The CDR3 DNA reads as TGCAGCGTCACCCCTTGGGCCAGCAGTGGCGGCTACACCTTC. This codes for CSVTPWASSGGYTF.

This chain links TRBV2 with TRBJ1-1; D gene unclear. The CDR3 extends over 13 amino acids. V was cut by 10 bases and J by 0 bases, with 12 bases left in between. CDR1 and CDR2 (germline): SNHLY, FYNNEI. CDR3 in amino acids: CATLQQMNTEAFF. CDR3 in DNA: TGTGCCACCCTACAGCAAATGAACACTGAAGCTTTCTTT.

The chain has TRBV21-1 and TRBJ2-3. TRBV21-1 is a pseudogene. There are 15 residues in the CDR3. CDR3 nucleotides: TGTGCCAGCAGCAGCGGACGCGTCCGCACAGATACGCAGTATTTT. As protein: CASSSGRVRTDTQYF.

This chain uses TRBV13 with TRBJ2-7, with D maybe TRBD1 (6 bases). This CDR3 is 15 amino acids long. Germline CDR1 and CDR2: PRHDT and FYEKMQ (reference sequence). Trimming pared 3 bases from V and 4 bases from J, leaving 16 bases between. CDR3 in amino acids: CASSFREGVTYEQYF. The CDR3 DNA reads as TGTGCCAGCAGCTTCCGAGAGGGGGTAACTTACGAGCAGTACTTC.

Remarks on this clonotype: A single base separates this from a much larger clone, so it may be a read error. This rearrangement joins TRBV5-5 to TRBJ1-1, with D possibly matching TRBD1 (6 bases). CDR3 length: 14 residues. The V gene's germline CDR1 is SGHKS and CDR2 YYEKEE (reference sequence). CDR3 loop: CAGSLEGGGTEAFF. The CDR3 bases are TGTGCCGGCAGCTTGGAAGGGGGTGGAACTGAAGCTTTCTTT. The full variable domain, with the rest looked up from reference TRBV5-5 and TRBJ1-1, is DAGVTQSPTHLIKTRGQQVTLRCSPISGHKSVSWYQQVLGQGPQFIFQYYEKEERGRGNFPDRFSARQFPNYSSELNVNALLLGDSALYLCAGSLEGGGTEAFFGQGTRLTVV.

For the CDR3, the DNA is TGCAGTGCCCCAAGACTAGCGGGGGGGCCGGAGCAGTTCTTC. Amino acids: CSAPRLAGGPEQFF. This chain connects TRBV20-1 to TRBJ2-1, with TRBD2 matching 14 bases. CDR3 size: 14 residues. With V trimmed by 6 bases and J by 10 bases, 8 bases remained unmatched. Germline-derived CDR1 and CDR2 are DFQATT and SNEGSKA (reference sequence).

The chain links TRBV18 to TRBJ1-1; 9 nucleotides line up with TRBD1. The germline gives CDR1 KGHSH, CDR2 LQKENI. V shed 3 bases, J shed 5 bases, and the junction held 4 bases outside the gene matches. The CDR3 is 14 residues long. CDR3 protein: CASSPTGGWTEAFF. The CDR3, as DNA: TGTGCCAGCTCACCGACAGGGGGTTGGACTGAAGCTTTCTTT.

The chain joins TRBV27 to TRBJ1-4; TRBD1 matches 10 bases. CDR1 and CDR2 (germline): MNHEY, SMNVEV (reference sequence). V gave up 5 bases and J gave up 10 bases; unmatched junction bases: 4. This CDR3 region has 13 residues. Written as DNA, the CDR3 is TGTGCCAGCAGTAGACAGGGGGCTCTAAAACTGTTTTTT. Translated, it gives CASSRQGALKLFF. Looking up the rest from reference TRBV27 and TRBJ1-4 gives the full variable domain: EAQVTQNPRYLITVTGKKLTVTCSQNMNHEYMSWYRQDPGLGLRQIYYSMNVEVTDKGDVPEGYKVSRKEKRNFPLILESPSPNQTSLYFCASSRQGALKLFFGSGTQLSVL.

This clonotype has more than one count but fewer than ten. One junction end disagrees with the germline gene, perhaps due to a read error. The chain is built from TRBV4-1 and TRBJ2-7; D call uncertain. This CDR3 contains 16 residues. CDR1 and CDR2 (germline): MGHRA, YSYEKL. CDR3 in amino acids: CASSQDVPNETYEQYF. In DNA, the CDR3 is TGCGCCAGCAGTCAAGACGTCCCTAATGAAACCTACGAGCAGTACTTC.

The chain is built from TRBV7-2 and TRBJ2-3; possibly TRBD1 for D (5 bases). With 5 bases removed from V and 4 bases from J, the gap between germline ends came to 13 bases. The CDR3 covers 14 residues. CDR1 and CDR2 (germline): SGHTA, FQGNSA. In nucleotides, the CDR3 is TGTGCCAGCAGCCCCGTGGGGCTGGCAGATACGCAGTATTTT. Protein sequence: CASSPVGLADTQYF.

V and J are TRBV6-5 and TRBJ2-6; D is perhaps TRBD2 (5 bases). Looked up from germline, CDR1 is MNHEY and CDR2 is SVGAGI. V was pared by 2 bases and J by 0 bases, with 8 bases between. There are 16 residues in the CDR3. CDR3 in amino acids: CASSYGGGSGANVLTF. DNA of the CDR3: TGTGCCAGCAGTTACGGAGGCGGCTCTGGGGCCAACGTCCTGACTTTC.

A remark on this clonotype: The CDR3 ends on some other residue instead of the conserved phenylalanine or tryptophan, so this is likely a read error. This CDR3 reads CASSNSYRGGDQPQHC. CDR3 DNA: TGTGCCAGCAGTAACTCGTACAGGGGCGGAGATCAGCCCCAGCATTGT. This sequence joins TRBV12-3 or TRBV12-4 and TRBJ1-5; 7 bases fit TRBD1. V was clipped by 5 bases and J by 5 bases; unmatched bases: 12. The CDR3 has 16 amino acids.

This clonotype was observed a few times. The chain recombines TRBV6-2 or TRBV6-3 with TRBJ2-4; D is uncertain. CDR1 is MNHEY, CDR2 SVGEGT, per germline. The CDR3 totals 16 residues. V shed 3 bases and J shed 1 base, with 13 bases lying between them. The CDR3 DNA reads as TGTGCCAGCAGTTATTATGACCCGAAGGCCAAAAACATTCAGTACTTC. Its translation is CASSYYDPKAKNIQYF.

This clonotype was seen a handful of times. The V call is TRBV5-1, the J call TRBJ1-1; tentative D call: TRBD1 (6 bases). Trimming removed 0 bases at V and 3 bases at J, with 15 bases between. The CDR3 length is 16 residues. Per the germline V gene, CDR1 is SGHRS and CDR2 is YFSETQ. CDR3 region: CASSLATGLWDTEAFF. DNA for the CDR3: TGCGCCAGCAGCTTGGCCACAGGGTTGTGGGACACTGAAGCTTTCTTT.

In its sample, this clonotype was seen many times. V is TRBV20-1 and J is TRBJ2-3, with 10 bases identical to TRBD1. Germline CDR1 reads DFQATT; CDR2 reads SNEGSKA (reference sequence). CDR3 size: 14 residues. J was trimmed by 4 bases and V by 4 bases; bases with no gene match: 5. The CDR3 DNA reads TGCAGTGCTACCAAGACAGGGGGCGCAGATACGCAGTATTTT. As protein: CSATKTGGADTQYF.